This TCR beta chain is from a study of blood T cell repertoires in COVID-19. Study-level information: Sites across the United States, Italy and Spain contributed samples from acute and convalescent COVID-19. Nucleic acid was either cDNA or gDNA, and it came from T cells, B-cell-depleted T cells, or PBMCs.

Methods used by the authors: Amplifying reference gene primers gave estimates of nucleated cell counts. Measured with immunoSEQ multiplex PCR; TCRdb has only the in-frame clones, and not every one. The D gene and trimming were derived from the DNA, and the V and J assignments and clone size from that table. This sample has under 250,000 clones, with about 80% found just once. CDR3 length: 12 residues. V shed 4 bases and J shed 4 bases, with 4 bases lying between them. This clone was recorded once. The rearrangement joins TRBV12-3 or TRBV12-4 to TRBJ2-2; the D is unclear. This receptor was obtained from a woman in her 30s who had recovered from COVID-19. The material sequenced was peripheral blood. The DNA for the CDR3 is TGTGCCAGCAGTTCTTCCACCGGGGAGCTGTTTTTT. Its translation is CASSSSTGELFF.